The T cell receptor (beta chain) described here comes from a study of beta chain features in type 1 diabetes. The V gene's germline CDR1 is MNHEY and CDR2 SMNVEV (reference sequence). V shed 5 bases, J shed 4 bases, and the junction held 2 bases outside the gene matches. The CDR3 has 13 residues. Isolated RNA was reverse transcribed in full, so expressed TCRB transcripts were sequenced. Naive, central memory and regulatory T cell samples averaged roughly 3.7 million immunoSEQ reads each. Data came from immunoSEQ multiplex PCR; TCRdb stores just in-frame clones and leaves some out. In the table there are 160,000 or so clones, about 8.3% of which are singletons. The study's findings and limits: TCRB CDR3 length was moderately but significantly reduced in all four CD4+ subsets of Type 1 diabetes patients. Sequencing from cDNA could over-represent high-TCR-expressing cells.

About this clone itself: Antigen: not known.

The clonotype comes from a woman under 30 with type 1 diabetes. The chain carries TRBV27 and TRBJ2-5; TRBD1 matches 9 bases. Sequencing was carried out using central memory CD4+ T cells from blood. DNA for the CDR3: TGTGCCAGCAGTCGGACAGGGGCAGAGACCCAGTACTTC. It is translated as CASSRTGAETQYF.